The present T cell receptor (beta chain) was sequenced within a study of blood T cell repertoires in COVID-19. Clones were read by immunoSEQ multiplex PCR, and TCRdb kept only the in-frame ones, dropping some. The table lists 180,000 or so clones, approximately 85% of them singletons, with 2.5% to 3.5% in the top ten. The CDR3 runs to 15 residues. CDR1 is KGHSH and CDR2 is LQKENI in the germline V gene. Trimming shortened V by 4 bases and J by 0 bases, and 10 bases separated the two germline ends. Material for sequencing was peripheral blood. This receptor was identified in a man aged 60-69 years with acute or convalescent COVID-19. The chain links TRBV18 to TRBJ1-5; no reliable D call. This CDR3 is CASSRADNSNQPQHF. CDR3 sequence (DNA): TGTGCCAGCTCACGCGCGGATAATAGCAATCAGCCCCAGCATTTT.